Sequencing of this T cell receptor beta chain was carried out in a study of CD8 T cells in ankylosing spondylitis. TCRdb re-analysed the 5' RACE reads in MiXCR, keeping a single row per CDR3 protein. The table has about 440,000 distinct CDR3 sequences, under 20% seen once. Study-level points and caveats: It appeared that ankylosing spondylitis blood was characterized by a TCR beta motif of about 8 highly homologous variants.

This clonotype was found a few times. Its antigen is unidentified. Trimming removed 6 bases from V and 0 bases from J, with 12 bases in between. The germline CDR1 and CDR2 sequences are SGHVS and FQNEAQ. The CDR3 totals 15 residues. The chain links TRBV7-8 to TRBJ2-1, with D unresolved. Sequencing input: blood, either unsorted or a sorted T cell fraction (not recorded which). The receptor was derived from a male donor with ankylosing spondylitis. Here the CDR3 reads CASRGRTSSYNEQFF. CDR3 DNA: TGTGCCAGCAGAGGGCGTACATCCTCCTACAATGAGCAGTTCTTC.